This T cell receptor beta chain is drawn from a study of blood T cell repertoires in COVID-19. Turning to the study itself: Sites in the United States, Italy and Spain provided acute and convalescent COVID-19 samples. The analysed material was cDNA or gDNA that came from T cells, B-cell-depleted T cells, or PBMCs.

Source study methods: Amplification of reference gene primers provided the estimated nucleated cell counts. Measured with immunoSEQ multiplex PCR; TCRdb has only the in-frame clones, and not every one. D and trimming come from the DNA, and the V and J calls and clone size come from that table. The sample has over 100,000 clones, around 80% seen once. Germline CDR1 and CDR2: MDHEN and SYDVKM. With V trimmed by 8 bases and J by 5 bases, 4 bases remained unmatched. CDR3 length equals 13 residues. The receptor's source is a man in his sixties with active or convalescent COVID-19. The rearrangement links TRBV28 to TRBJ2-5, with 11 bases fitting TRBD2. The material sequenced was peripheral blood. The CDR3, as DNA: TGTGCCAGCCAACCTAGCGGGGGGGAGACCCAGTACTTC. Its protein is CASQPSGGETQYF.